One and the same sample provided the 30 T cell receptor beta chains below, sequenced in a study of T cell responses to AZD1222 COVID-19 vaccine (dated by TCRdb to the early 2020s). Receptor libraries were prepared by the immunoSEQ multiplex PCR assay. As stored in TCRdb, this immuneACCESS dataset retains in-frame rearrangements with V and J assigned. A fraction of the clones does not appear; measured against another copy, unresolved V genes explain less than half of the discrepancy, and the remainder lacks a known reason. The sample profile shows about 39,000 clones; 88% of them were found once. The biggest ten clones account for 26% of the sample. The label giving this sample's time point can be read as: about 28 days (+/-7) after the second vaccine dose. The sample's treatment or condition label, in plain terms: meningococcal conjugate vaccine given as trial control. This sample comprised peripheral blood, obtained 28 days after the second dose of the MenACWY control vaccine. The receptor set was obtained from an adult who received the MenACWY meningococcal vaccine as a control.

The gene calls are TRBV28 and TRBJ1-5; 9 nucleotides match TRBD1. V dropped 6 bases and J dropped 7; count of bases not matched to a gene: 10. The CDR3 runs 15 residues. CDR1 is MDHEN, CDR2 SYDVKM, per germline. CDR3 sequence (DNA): TGTGCCAGCAGACCGGACAGGGGAAAAGGACAGCCCCAGCATTTT. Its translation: CASRPDRGKGQPQHF. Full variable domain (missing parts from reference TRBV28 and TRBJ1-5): DVKVTQSSRYLVKRTGEKVFLECVQDMDHENMFWYRQDPGLGLRLIYFSYDVKMKEKGDIPEGYSVSREKKERFSLILESASTNQTSMYLCASRPDRGKGQPQHFGDGTRLSIL.

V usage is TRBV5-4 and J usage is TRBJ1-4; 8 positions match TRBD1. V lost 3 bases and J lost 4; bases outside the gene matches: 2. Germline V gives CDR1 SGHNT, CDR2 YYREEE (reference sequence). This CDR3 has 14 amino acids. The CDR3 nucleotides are TGTGCCAGCAGCTCGGACAGGGATAATGAAAAACTGTTTTTT. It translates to CASSSDRDNEKLFF.

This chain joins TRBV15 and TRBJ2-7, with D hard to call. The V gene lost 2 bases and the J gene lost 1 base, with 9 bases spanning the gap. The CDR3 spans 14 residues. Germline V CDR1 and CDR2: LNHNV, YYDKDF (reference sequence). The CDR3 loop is CATSRLDRSYEQYF. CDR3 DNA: TGTGCCACCAGCAGATTAGACCGATCCTACGAGCAGTACTTC.

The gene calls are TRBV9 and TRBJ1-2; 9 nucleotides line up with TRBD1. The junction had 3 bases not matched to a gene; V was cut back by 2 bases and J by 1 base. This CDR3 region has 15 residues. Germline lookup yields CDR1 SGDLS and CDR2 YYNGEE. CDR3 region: CASSVGQGHNYGYTF. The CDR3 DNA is TGTGCCAGCAGCGTTGGACAGGGGCATAACTATGGCTACACCTTC.

The CDR3 DNA reads TGTGCCAGCAAAGAAATAGGGATCGCTGAGCAGTTCTTC. Protein sequence: CASKEIGIAEQFF. V gene TRBV12-3 or TRBV12-4 combines with J gene TRBJ2-1; D uncertain. Trimming removed 7 bases at V and 9 bases at J, with 16 bases between. This CDR3 region has 13 residues.

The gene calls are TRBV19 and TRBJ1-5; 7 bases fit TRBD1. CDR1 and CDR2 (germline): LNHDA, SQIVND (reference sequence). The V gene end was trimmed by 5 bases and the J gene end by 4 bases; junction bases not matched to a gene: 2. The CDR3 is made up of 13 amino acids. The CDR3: CASSLRGNQPQHF. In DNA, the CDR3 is TGTGCCAGTAGTCTCAGGGGGAATCAGCCCCAGCATTTT. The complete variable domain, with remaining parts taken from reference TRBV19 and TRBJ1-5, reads DGGITQSPKYLFRKEGQNVTLSCEQNLNHDAMYWYRQDPGQGLRLIYYSQIVNDFQKGDIAEGYSVSREKKESFPLTVTSAQKNPTAFYLCASSLRGNQPQHFGDGTRLSIL.

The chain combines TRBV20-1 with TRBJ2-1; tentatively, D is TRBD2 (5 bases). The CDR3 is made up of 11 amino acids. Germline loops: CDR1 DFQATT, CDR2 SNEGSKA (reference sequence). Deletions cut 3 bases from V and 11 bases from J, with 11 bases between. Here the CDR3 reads CSASGIAKQFF. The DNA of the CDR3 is TGCAGTGCTAGCGGAATAGCGAAGCAGTTCTTC.

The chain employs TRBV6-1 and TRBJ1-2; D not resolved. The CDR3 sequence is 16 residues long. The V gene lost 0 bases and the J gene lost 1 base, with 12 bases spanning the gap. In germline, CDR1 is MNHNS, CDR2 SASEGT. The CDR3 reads CASSEALRRGNYGYTF. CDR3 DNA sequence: TGTGCCAGCAGTGAAGCGCTTCGACGGGGTAACTATGGCTACACCTTC.

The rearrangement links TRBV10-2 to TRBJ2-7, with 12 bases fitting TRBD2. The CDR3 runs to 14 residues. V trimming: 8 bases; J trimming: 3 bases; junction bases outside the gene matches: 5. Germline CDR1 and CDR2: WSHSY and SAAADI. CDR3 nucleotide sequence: TGCGCCAGCGCCACTAGCGGGAGGAACTACGAGCAGTACTTC. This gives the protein CASATSGRNYEQYF.

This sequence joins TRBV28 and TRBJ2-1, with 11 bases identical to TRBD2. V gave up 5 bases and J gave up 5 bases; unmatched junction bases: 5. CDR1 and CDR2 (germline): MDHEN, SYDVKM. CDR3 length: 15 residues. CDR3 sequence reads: CASSMGTSGNNEQFF. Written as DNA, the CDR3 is TGTGCCAGCAGTATGGGGACTAGCGGAAACAATGAGCAGTTCTTC.

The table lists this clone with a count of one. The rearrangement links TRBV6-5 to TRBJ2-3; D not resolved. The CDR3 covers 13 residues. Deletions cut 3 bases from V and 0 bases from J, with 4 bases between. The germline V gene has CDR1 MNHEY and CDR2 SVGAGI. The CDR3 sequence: CASSYGSTDTQYF. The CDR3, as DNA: TGTGCCAGCAGTTATGGGAGCACAGATACGCAGTATTTT.

This CDR3 reads CASSQSRGLEAGYTF. Here the CDR3 DNA reads TGCGCCAGCAGCCAATCCCGTGGATTGGAGGCTGGCTACACCTTC. The rearrangement joins TRBV4-1 to TRBJ1-2; D unresolved. V was pared by 2 bases and J by 7 bases, with 17 bases between. The germline V gene has CDR1 MGHRA and CDR2 YSYEKL. There are 15 residues in the CDR3.

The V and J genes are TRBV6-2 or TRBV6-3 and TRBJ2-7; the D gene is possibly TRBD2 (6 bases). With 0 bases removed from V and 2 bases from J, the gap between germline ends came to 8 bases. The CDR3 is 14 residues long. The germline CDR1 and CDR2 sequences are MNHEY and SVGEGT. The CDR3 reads CASSYSEGPYEQYF. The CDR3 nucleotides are TGTGCCAGCAGTTACTCGGAGGGTCCCTACGAGCAGTACTTC.

This chain's CDR3 is CASSEPGQGNNEQFF. In DNA, the CDR3 is TGCGCCAGCAGCGAACCGGGACAGGGAAACAATGAGCAGTTCTTC. The chain recombines TRBV5-1 with TRBJ2-1; 9 nucleotides align to TRBD1. Trimming took 4 bases from V and 5 from J; bases not matched to a gene: 7. CDR3 length equals 15 residues. Per the germline V gene, CDR1 is SGHRS and CDR2 is YFSETQ.

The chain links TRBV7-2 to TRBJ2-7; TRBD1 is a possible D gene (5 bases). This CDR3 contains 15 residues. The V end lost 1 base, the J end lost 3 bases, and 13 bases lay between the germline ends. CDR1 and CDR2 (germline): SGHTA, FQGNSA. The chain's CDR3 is CASSLEYAGIYEQYF. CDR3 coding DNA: TGTGCCAGCAGCTTAGAGTACGCAGGGATCTACGAGCAGTACTTC.

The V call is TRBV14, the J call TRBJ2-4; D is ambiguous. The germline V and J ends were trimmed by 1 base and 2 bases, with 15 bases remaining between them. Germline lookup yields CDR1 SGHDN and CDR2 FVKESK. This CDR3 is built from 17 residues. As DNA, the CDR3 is TGTGCCAGCAGCCAAGGGAGTAATGCTTATCCCAAAAACATTCAGTACTTC. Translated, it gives CASSQGSNAYPKNIQYF. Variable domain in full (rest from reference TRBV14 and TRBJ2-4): EAGVTQFPSHSVIEKGQTVTLRCDPISGHDNLYWYRRVMGKEIKFLLHFVKESKQDESGMPNNRFLAERTGGTYSTLKVQPAELEDSGVYFCASSQGSNAYPKNIQYFGAGTRLSVL.

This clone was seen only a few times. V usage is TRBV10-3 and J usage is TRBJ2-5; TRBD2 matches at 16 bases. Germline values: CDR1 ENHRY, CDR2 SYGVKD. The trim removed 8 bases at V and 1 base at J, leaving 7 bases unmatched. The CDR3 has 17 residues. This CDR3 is CAISPGLAGGTQETQYF. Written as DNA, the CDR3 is TGTGCCATCTCCCCGGGACTAGCGGGAGGGACCCAAGAGACCCAGTACTTC.

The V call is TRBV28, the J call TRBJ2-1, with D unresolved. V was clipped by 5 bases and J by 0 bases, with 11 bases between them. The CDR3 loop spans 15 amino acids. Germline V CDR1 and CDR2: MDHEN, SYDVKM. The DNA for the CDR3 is TGTGCCAGCAGTATGACTCTTAGCTCCTACAATGAGCAGTTCTTC. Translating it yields CASSMTLSSYNEQFF.

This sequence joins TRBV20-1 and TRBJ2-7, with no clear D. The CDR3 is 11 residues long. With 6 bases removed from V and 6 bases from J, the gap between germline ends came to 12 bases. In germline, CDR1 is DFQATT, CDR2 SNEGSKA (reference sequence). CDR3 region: CSAAMGLEQYF. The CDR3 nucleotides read TGCAGTGCAGCAATGGGCCTCGAGCAGTACTTC.

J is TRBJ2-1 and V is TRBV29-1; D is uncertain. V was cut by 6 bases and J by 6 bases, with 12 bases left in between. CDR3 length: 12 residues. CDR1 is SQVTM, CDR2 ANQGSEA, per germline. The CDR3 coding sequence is TGCAGCGTCCGGAACGGTCCCAATGAGCAGTTCTTC. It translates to CSVRNGPNEQFF.

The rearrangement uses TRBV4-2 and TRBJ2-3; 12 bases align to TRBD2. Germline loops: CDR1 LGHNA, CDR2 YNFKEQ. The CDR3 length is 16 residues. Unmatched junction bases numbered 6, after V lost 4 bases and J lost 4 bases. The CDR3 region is CASSRRLAGESDTQYF. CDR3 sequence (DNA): TGTGCCAGCAGCCGCCGACTAGCGGGGGAATCAGATACGCAGTATTTT.

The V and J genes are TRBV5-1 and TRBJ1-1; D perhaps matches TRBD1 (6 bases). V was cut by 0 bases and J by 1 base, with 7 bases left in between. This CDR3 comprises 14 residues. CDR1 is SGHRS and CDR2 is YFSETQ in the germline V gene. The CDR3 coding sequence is TGCGCCAGCAGCTTGGGGACAGCGAACACTGAAGCTTTCTTT. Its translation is CASSLGTANTEAFF.

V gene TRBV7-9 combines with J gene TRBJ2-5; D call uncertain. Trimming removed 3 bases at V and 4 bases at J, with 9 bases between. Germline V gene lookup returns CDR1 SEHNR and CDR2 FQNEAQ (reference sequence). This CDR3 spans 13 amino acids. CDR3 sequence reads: CASSFSGPETQYF. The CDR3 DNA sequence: TGTGCCAGCAGCTTTTCAGGTCCAGAGACCCAGTACTTC.

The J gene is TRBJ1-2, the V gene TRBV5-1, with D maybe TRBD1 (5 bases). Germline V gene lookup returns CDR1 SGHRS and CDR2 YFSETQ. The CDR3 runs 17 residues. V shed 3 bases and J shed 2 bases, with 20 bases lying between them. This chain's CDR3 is CASSSSDGGSRNYGYTF. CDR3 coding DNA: TGCGCCAGCAGCTCATCAGATGGGGGGTCGCGAAACTATGGCTACACCTTC.

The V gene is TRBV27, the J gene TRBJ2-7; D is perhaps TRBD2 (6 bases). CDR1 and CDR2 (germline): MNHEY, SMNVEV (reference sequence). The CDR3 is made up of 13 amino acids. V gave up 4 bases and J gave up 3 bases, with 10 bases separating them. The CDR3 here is CASSYSGIYEQYF. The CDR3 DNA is TGTGCCAGCAGTTATAGCGGAATCTACGAGCAGTACTTC.

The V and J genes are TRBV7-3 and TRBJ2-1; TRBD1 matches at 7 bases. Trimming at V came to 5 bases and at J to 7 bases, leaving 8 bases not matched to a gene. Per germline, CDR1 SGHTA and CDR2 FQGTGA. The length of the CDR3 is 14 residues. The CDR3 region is CASSPQGIGNEQFF. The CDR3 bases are TGTGCCAGCAGCCCACAGGGGATTGGGAATGAGCAGTTCTTC.

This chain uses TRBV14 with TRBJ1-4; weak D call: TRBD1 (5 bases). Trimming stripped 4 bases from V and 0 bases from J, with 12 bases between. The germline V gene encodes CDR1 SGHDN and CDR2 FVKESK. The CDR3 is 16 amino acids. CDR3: CASSPRRGSTNEKLFF. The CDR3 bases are TGTGCCAGCAGCCCCCGAAGGGGATCAACTAATGAAAAACTGTTTTTT.

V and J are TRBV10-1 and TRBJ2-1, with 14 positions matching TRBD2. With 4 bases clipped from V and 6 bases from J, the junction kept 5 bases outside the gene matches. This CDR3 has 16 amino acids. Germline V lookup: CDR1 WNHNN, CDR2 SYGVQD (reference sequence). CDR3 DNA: TGCGCCAGCAGTGCAGGACTAGCGGGAGGAAGCAATGAGCAGTTCTTC. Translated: CASSAGLAGGSNEQFF.

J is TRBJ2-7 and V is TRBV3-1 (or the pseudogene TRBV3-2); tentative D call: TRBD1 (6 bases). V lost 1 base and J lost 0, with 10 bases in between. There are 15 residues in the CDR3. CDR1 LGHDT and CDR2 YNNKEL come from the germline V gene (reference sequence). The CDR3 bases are TGTGCCAGCAGCCAAGCCTGGGACACCTCCTACGAGCAGTACTTC. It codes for CASSQAWDTSYEQYF.

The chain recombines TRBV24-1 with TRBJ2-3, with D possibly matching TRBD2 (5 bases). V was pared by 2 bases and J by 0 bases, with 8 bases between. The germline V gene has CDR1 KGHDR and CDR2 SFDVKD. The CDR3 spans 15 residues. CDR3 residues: CATSDWTSSTDTQYF. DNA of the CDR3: TGTGCCACCAGTGATTGGACTTCTAGCACAGATACGCAGTATTTT.